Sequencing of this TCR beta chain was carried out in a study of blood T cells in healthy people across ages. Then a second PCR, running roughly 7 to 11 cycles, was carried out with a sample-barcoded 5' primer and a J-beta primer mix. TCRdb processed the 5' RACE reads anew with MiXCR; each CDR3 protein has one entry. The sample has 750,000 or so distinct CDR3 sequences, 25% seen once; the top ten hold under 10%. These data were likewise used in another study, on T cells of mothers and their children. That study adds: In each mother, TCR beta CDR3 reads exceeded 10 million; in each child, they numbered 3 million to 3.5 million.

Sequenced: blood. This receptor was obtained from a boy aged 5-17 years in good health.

The CDR3 DNA is TGCAGCGTCCCCGAAGAGAACAGGGGGCTAGGCTACACCTTC. This sequence encodes CSVPEENRGLGYTF. The rearrangement links TRBV29-1 to TRBJ1-2; 9 positions agree with TRBD1. Germline CDR1 is SQVTM and CDR2 is ANQGSEA. The V gene end was trimmed by 6 bases and the J gene end by 8 bases; junction bases not matched to a gene: 13. The CDR3 consists of 14 residues.